This is a list of T cell receptor beta chains from one sample in a study of CD8 T cells in Susac syndrome. TCRdb processed the immunoSEQ multiplex PCR reads anew with MiXCR; each CDR3 protein has one entry. Of 210,000 or so distinct CDR3 sequences in the sample, approximately 94% were seen once. Sequencing was done on a sample of CD4+ T cells from PBMCs. The receptors here all came from a human donor with Susac syndrome. CDR3s include the opening cysteine and the closing phenylalanine or tryptophan. Each record gives: V gene, J gene, D gene, clone size, CDR3 protein, CDR3 DNA. A D gene is named only where the DNA matches it firmly. Some rows have no size entry. The others give once, few or many, or a class for an expanded clone.

TRBV5-6	TRBJ2-5	TRBD2	NA	CASSPGGTSGGRQYF	TGTGCCAGCAGCCCCGGGGGGACTAGCGGGGGCCGCCAGTACTTC
TRBV19	TRBJ2-6	NA	NA	CASSAGSGANVLTF	TGTGCCAGTAGTGCAGGTTCTGGGGCCAACGTCCTGACTTTC
TRBV12-3/TRBV12-4	TRBJ2-3	NA	NA	CASPRQGSSGTDTQYF	TGTGCCAGCCCTCGTCAGGGTTCTTCAGGCACAGATACGCAGTATTTT
TRBV28	TRBJ2-7	TRBD1	once	CASSLGDRRSYEQYF	TGTGCCAGCAGTTTAGGGGACAGGCGCTCCTACGAGCAGTACTTC
TRBV25-1	TRBJ1-1	NA	NA	CASSEGGAGMNTEAFF	TGTGCCAGCAGTGAAGGAGGTGCCGGTATGAACACTGAAGCTTTCTTT
TRBV28	TRBJ2-2	TRBD1	NA	CASSFTGGVGTGELFF	TGTGCCAGCAGTTTTACAGGGGGCGTGGGCACCGGGGAGCTGTTTTTT
TRBV3-1	TRBJ2-5	NA	NA	CASSQPSEETQYF	TGTGCCAGCAGCCAACCTAGCGAAGAGACCCAGTACTTC
TRBV15	TRBJ2-3	NA	NA	CATSIEDTQYF	TGTGCCACCAGCATAGAAGATACGCAGTATTTT
TRBV20-1	TRBJ2-7	TRBD2	NA	CSASDAGGAYEQYF	TGCAGTGCTAGTGACGCGGGGGGGGCATACGAGCAGTACTTC
TRBV5-6	TRBJ2-3	TRBD1	NA	CASRFRTGTQYF	TGTGCCAGCAGATTCAGGACAGGGACGCAGTATTTT
TRBV20-1	TRBJ1-1	TRBD1	NA	CRTDRANTEAFF	TGCAGAACGGACAGGGCGAACACTGAAGCTTTCTTT
TRBV5-1	TRBJ2-5	NA	NA	CASSSSGPGRETQYF	TGCGCCAGCAGCTCCTCTGGGCCAGGCCGGGAGACCCAGTACTTC
TRBV3-1	TRBJ2-3	TRBD2	NA	CASSLGGGATDTQYF	TGTGCCAGCAGCCTCGGCGGGGGGGCGACAGATACGCAGTATTTT
TRBV20-1	TRBJ1-5	NA	NA	CSAPGQPYSNQPQHF	TGCAGTGCTCCAGGACAGCCTTATAGCAATCAGCCCCAGCATTTT
TRBV20-1	TRBJ2-7	NA	NA	CSARVHQGSGYEQYF	TGCAGTGCTAGAGTTCACCAGGGGTCGGGCTACGAGCAGTACTTC
TRBV24-1	TRBJ2-2	NA	NA	CATSGNSPNTGELFF	TGTGCCACCAGTGGTAACAGTCCGAACACCGGGGAGCTGTTTTTT
TRBV20-1	TRBJ1-1	NA	NA	CSAEGGTEAFF	TGCAGTGCAGAGGGGGGGACTGAAGCTTTCTTT
TRBV3-1	TRBJ2-7	TRBD2	once	CASSPITSGDYEQYF	TGTGCCAGCAGCCCTATAACTAGCGGGGATTACGAGCAGTACTTC
TRBV6-1	TRBJ2-5	NA	once	CASSGNRDQETQYF	TGTGCCAGCAGTGGTAACAGAGATCAAGAGACCCAGTACTTC
TRBV4-2	TRBJ2-1	TRBD1	once	CASSQQDRVNEQFF	TGTGCCAGCAGCCAACAGGACAGGGTAAATGAGCAGTTCTTC
TRBV7-2	TRBJ2-7	TRBD2	NA	CASSGGLAFYEQYF	TGTGCCAGCAGCGGGGGACTAGCTTTCTACGAGCAGTACTTC
TRBV5-1	TRBJ2-5	NA	NA	CASGERETQYF	TGCGCCAGCGGGGAGCGAGAGACCCAGTACTTC
TRBV12-3/TRBV12-4	TRBJ2-5	TRBD1	NA	CASSPGQYKETQYF	TGTGCCAGCAGTCCGGGACAGTATAAAGAGACCCAGTACTTC
TRBV6-2/TRBV6-3	TRBJ1-1	NA	NA	CASRLTLGTPANTEAFF	TGTGCCAGCAGACTAACACTCGGGACACCAGCGAACACTGAAGCTTTCTTT
TRBV9	TRBJ2-3	TRBD1	NA	CASSDGPGQGARTDTQYF	TGTGCCAGCAGCGACGGCCCGGGACAGGGGGCGAGAACAGATACGCAGTATTTT
TRBV6-5	TRBJ2-2	NA	NA	CASTNTGNTGELFF	TGTGCCAGCACCAATACAGGGAACACCGGGGAGCTGTTTTTT
TRBV7-3	TRBJ2-7	NA	NA	CASSLLGTGNDEQYF	TGTGCCAGCAGCCTGCTCGGGACGGGGAACGACGAGCAGTACTTC
TRBV30	TRBJ1-3	NA	NA	CASLTVRSGNTIYF	TGTGCCTCCCTGACAGTCCGCTCTGGAAACACCATATATTTT
TRBV5-1	TRBJ1-6	NA	NA	CASSLYRDNSPLHF	TGCGCCAGCAGCTTGTACAGGGACAATTCACCCCTCCACTTT
TRBV9	TRBJ1-4	NA	NA	CASSVAGTTREKLFF	TGTGCCAGCAGCGTAGCGGGGACAACGCGCGAAAAACTGTTTTTT
TRBV4-2	TRBJ1-2	TRBD1	NA	CASSQRIMTGSNYGYTF	TGTGCCAGCAGCCAACGTATTATGACAGGGTCTAACTATGGCTACACCTTC
TRBV6-2/TRBV6-3	TRBJ2-7	NA	NA	CASRNGGSYEQYF	TGTGCCAGCAGAAATGGAGGATCCTACGAGCAGTACTTC
TRBV29-1	TRBJ2-1	TRBD2	NA	CSVEALAGGYNEQFF	TGCAGCGTTGAAGCTCTAGCGGGGGGCTACAATGAGCAGTTCTTC
TRBV12-3/TRBV12-4	TRBJ2-7	TRBD1	NA	CASRSGTGTGEQYF	TGTGCCAGCAGGTCCGGGACAGGGACTGGCGAGCAGTACTTC
TRBV19	TRBJ2-1	NA	NA	CASSIASASSYNEQFF	TGTGCCAGTAGTATTGCATCGGCTAGCTCCTACAATGAGCAGTTCTTC
TRBV4-3	TRBJ2-4	NA	NA	CASSHDSGGATIKNIQYF	TGCGCCAGCAGCCATGATAGTGGGGGGGCCACCATTAAAAACATTCAGTACTTC
TRBV30	TRBJ1-5	TRBD1	NA	CAWSVGGLGQGSQPQHF	TGTGCCTGGAGTGTAGGGGGCTTAGGGCAGGGTAGTCAGCCCCAGCATTTT
TRBV12-3/TRBV12-4	TRBJ2-4	NA	NA	CASTQSGIGKNIQYF	TGTGCCAGCACCCAAAGTGGGATTGGCAAAAACATTCAGTACTTC
TRBV19	TRBJ1-1	NA	NA	CASIPGMVAWMNTEAFF	TGTGCCAGTATTCCCGGGATGGTGGCATGGATGAACACTGAAGCTTTCTTT
TRBV29-1	TRBJ2-3	NA	few	CSVAGTGRTDTQYF	TGCAGCGTTGCCGGGACGGGGCGCACAGATACGCAGTATTTT
TRBV12-3/TRBV12-4	TRBJ2-2	TRBD1	NA	CASSLSTGAGGELFF	TGTGCCAGCAGTTTGTCAACAGGGGCGGGCGGGGAGCTGTTTTTT
TRBV5-1	TRBJ1-1	NA	NA	CASSGGPNTEAFF	TGCGCCAGCAGTGGGGGGCCGAACACTGAAGCTTTCTTT
TRBV20-1	TRBJ2-5	NA	NA	CSASKQETQYF	TGCAGTGCTAGCAAGCAAGAGACCCAGTACTTC
TRBV15	TRBJ2-5	NA	NA	CATSPPGVKETQYF	TGTGCCACCAGCCCTCCGGGGGTGAAAGAGACCCAGTACTTC
TRBV7-9	TRBJ1-1	TRBD1	NA	CASSATGVMNTEAFF	TGTGCCAGCAGCGCGACAGGGGTGATGAACACTGAAGCTTTCTTT
TRBV4-3	TRBJ2-5	NA	NA	CPEEKTQYF	TGCCCAGAAGAGAAGACCCAGTACTTC
TRBV4-3	TRBJ2-5	NA	NA	CASSQDSTFQETQYF	TGCGCCAGCAGCCAAGATTCAACATTTCAAGAGACCCAGTACTTC
TRBV5-6	TRBJ2-7	NA	NA	CASNRAGYSYEQYF	TGTGCCAGCAATCGGGCGGGGTACTCCTACGAGCAGTACTTC
TRBV25-1	TRBJ2-1	TRBD2	NA	CASSRGGIDNEQFF	TGTGCCAGCAGTCGCGGGGGGATAGACAATGAGCAGTTCTTC
TRBV20-1	TRBJ2-3	NA	NA	CSARPRAGAFTDTQYF	TGCAGTGCTAGGCCGCGGGCGGGGGCCTTCACAGATACGCAGTATTTT
TRBV20-1	TRBJ1-1	NA	NA	CSARSTLLNGLNTEAFF	TGCAGTGCTAGATCCACCCTCTTGAACGGGTTGAACACTGAAGCTTTCTTT
TRBV30	TRBJ2-5	NA	NA	CAFHRVVQETQYF	TGTGCCTTTCACAGGGTAGTACAAGAGACCCAGTACTTC
TRBV21-1	TRBJ1-5	NA	NA	CASSKESHRRQPQHF	TGTGCCAGCAGCAAAGAAAGCCACCGCCGGCAGCCCCAGCATTTT
TRBV20-1	TRBJ2-3	NA	NA	CSASSGSYYTDTQYF	TGCAGTGCTAGCTCGGGAAGCTACTACACAGATACGCAGTATTTT
TRBV27	TRBJ1-1	TRBD1	once	CASSEQTGTLEAFF	TGTGCCAGCAGTGAGCAGACAGGGACCCTTGAAGCTTTCTTT
TRBV12-3/TRBV12-4	TRBJ1-2	NA	NA	CASSSNAQDGDGYTF	TGTGCCAGCAGTTCAAATGCACAGGACGGCGATGGCTACACCTTC
TRBV29-1	TRBJ1-1	NA	NA	CSVTPSWDTEAFF	TGCAGCGTCACTCCGTCGTGGGACACTGAAGCTTTCTTT